Each of the 15 T cell receptor beta chains below was sequenced from the same sample in a study of post-analysis software for immune sequencing data. The antigens for these receptors are not known. Overall study results and limits: Controls showed lower frequencies than patients for a handful of TRBV segments, and TRBV5-6, TRBV5-1 and TRBV20-1 were among these.

TCR beta cDNA libraries included unique molecular identifiers. One entry per CDR3 protein results from TCRdb running MiXCR on the PCR reads. The profile covers some 500,000 distinct CDR3 sequences, with roughly 45% appearing a single time and about 12% taken by the ten largest. The sequencing sample was made of blood. These receptor sequences come from a girl aged 5 to 17 with multiple sclerosis.

This clonotype has only a few counts. The chain recombines TRBV11-2 with TRBJ2-1, with 12 bases matching TRBD2. Germline CDR1 SGHAT, CDR2 FQNNGV. The CDR3 is 16 amino acids. J gave up 6 bases and V 6 bases, and 9 bases lay outside the gene matches. This CDR3 reads CASRRLAGVFGNEQFF. CDR3 bases: TGTGCCAGCAGGAGACTAGCGGGAGTTTTTGGCAATGAGCAGTTCTTC.

In its sample, this clonotype was seen a few times. The CDR3 DNA sequence: TGCGCCAGCAGCTTAGAGGGACAGTACAATGAGCAGTTCTTC. Amino acids: CASSLEGQYNEQFF. This chain joins TRBV5-1 and TRBJ2-1; 7 bases agree with TRBD1. The ends lost 2 bases at V and 4 bases at J; junction bases unmatched: 3. In germline, CDR1 is SGHRS, CDR2 YFSETQ. The CDR3 loop spans 14 amino acids.

The V call is TRBV5-1, the J call TRBJ1-4, with D uncertain. Trimming removed 0 bases from V and 6 bases from J, with 12 bases in between. Germline lookup yields CDR1 SGHRS and CDR2 YFSETQ. This CDR3 region has 15 residues. CDR3 loop: CASSLEAGTYEKLFF. The CDR3 nucleotides are TGCGCCAGCAGCTTGGAGGCAGGCACCTATGAAAAACTGTTTTTT.

On this clonotype itself: One end of the junction varies from germline; a read error may be responsible. Written as DNA, the CDR3 is TGTGCTAGCAGCCCGAGCCGAGTAAATGAAAAACTGTTTTTT. As protein: CASSPSRVNEKLFF. The V call is TRBV7-7, the J call TRBJ1-4; D is ambiguous. Germline V gene sequence: CDR1 SSHAT, CDR2 FNYEAQ (reference sequence). The CDR3 sequence is 14 residues long.

The chain carries TRBV6-1 and TRBJ2-7; TRBD1 is a possible D gene (5 bases). The V gene lost 6 bases and the J gene lost 2 bases, with 20 bases spanning the gap. The CDR3 extends over 16 amino acids. Per germline, CDR1 MNHNS and CDR2 SASEGT. This chain's CDR3 is CASRKGFDSVTYEQYF. Here the CDR3 DNA reads TGTGCCAGCAGGAAGGGATTCGACAGCGTTACCTACGAGCAGTACTTC.

The chain recombines TRBV2 with TRBJ2-7; perhaps D is TRBD1 or TRBD2 (5 bases each). This CDR3 spans 13 amino acids. The V gene's germline CDR1 is SNHLY and CDR2 FYNNEI. The germline V and J ends were trimmed by 8 bases and 3 bases, with 14 bases remaining between them. For the CDR3, the DNA is TGTGCCAGCCGGGAAGGGGTGGTCTACGAGCAGTACTTC. Translating gives CASREGVVYEQYF.

Written as DNA, the CDR3 is TGCAGTGCTAGAGGGAGCGGGAGTGTCAAAGAGACCCAGTACTTC. It is translated as CSARGSGSVKETQYF. The J gene is TRBJ2-5, the V gene TRBV20-1; 8 positions agree with TRBD2. V was clipped by 1 base and J by 3 bases; unmatched bases: 7. From germline, CDR1 is DFQATT and CDR2 SNEGSKA (reference sequence). The CDR3 sequence is 15 residues long.

The table lists this clonotype with a few counts. The chain uses TRBV28 and TRBJ1-4; D is undetermined. CDR1 and CDR2 (germline): MDHEN, SYDVKM. CDR3 length: 12 residues. The V and J ends lost 8 bases and 3 bases respectively, with 7 bases between them. Written as DNA, the CDR3 is TGTGCCAGCGGGCAGTCTAATGAAAAACTGTTTTTT. Encoded protein: CASGQSNEKLFF.

This clonotype was observed a handful of times. This rearrangement joins TRBV6-5 to TRBJ1-2; maybe TRBD1 (5 bases). Trimming pared 2 bases from V and 4 bases from J, leaving 11 bases between. The germline V gene has CDR1 MNHEY and CDR2 SVGAGI. The CDR3 covers 14 residues. CDR3 DNA sequence: TGTGCCAGCAGTTACGGGAAGGGGACCTATGGCTACACCTTC. This sequence encodes CASSYGKGTYGYTF.

This chain joins TRBV28 and TRBJ1-1; a possible D gene is TRBD1 (5 bases). V shed 2 bases and J shed 4 bases, with 8 bases lying between them. The length of the CDR3 is 13 residues. Germline lookup yields CDR1 MDHEN and CDR2 SYDVKM. The CDR3 loop reads CASSLRTPTEAFF. The CDR3 region has the DNA TGTGCCAGCAGTTTACGGACACCCACTGAAGCTTTCTTT.

There are a few counts of this clonotype. This chain connects TRBV20-1 to TRBJ2-7; D is unresolved. V was cut by 3 bases and J by 1 base, with 4 bases left in between. Germline V lookup: CDR1 DFQATT, CDR2 SNEGSKA (reference sequence). CDR3 length: 11 amino acids. The CDR3 nucleotides are TGCAGTGCTAGCCAATCCTACGAGCAGTACTTC. It is translated as CSASQSYEQYF.

Only a few counts were recorded for this clonotype. The chain has TRBV28 and TRBJ2-1; D gene ambiguous. Germline V gives CDR1 MDHEN, CDR2 SYDVKM. The CDR3 runs 14 residues. Trimming shortened V by 2 bases and J by 5 bases, and 10 bases separated the two germline ends. CDR3 protein: CASSLIPGNNEQFF. The DNA for the CDR3 is TGTGCCAGCAGTTTAATCCCAGGTAACAATGAGCAGTTCTTC.

V is TRBV7-9 and J is TRBJ2-7, with 7 bases fitting TRBD2. V was pared by 6 bases and J by 3 bases, with 11 bases of the junction left unmatched. Germline assignment: CDR1 SEHNR and CDR2 FQNEAQ (reference sequence). The CDR3 runs to 15 residues. CDR3 sequence (DNA): TGTGCCAGCAGTTCGCGGCGGGAGAGCGGCTACGAGCAGTACTTC. Translating gives CASSSRRESGYEQYF.

The gene calls are TRBV7-2 and TRBJ2-7; D unclear. Germline V gene data show CDR1 as SGHTA and CDR2 as FQGNSA. The CDR3 is 16 amino acids. V dropped 1 base and J dropped 2 bases, with 15 bases sitting between them. The CDR3 region is CASSLGPGRPTYEQYF. In DNA form, the CDR3 reads TGTGCCAGCAGCTTAGGTCCCGGCAGGCCAACCTACGAGCAGTACTTC.

The rearrangement joins TRBV27 to TRBJ2-5; 8 nucleotides agree with TRBD1. The CDR3 runs to 15 residues. The V gene's germline CDR1 is MNHEY and CDR2 SMNVEV (reference sequence). J gave up 5 bases and V 0 bases, and 5 bases lay outside the gene matches. For the CDR3, the DNA is TGTGCCAGCAGTTTATCGTACAGGGGGTGGGAGACCCAGTACTTC. Protein product: CASSLSYRGWETQYF.